The source of this T cell receptor (beta chain) is a study of cytomegalovirus exposure and HLA in healthy donors. Germline V gene lookup returns CDR1 SGHDT and CDR2 YYEEEE. The CDR3 loop spans 15 amino acids. V was clipped by 3 bases and J by 0 bases, with 10 bases between them. PCR used 60 Vbeta primers and 13 Jbeta primers. TCRdb's copy holds only in-frame clones and misses some; the assay was immunoSEQ multiplex PCR. In the table there are some 85,000 clones, approximately 77% of which are singletons. The sample comprised PBMCs. The rearrangement links TRBV5-6 to TRBJ2-1; no clear D. This receptor was taken from a man aged 25-45 years in good health and CMV-seronegative. The CDR3 reads CASSSTENSYNEQFF. The CDR3 region has the DNA TGTGCCAGCAGCTCCACTGAAAACTCCTACAATGAGCAGTTCTTC. The whole variable domain, remainder taken from reference TRBV5-6 and TRBJ2-1, is DAGVTQSPTHLIKTRGQQVTLRCSPKSGHDTVSWYQQALGQGPQFIFQYYEEEERQRGNFPDRFSGHQFPNYSSELNVNALLLGDSALYLCASSSTENSYNEQFFGPGTRLTVL.